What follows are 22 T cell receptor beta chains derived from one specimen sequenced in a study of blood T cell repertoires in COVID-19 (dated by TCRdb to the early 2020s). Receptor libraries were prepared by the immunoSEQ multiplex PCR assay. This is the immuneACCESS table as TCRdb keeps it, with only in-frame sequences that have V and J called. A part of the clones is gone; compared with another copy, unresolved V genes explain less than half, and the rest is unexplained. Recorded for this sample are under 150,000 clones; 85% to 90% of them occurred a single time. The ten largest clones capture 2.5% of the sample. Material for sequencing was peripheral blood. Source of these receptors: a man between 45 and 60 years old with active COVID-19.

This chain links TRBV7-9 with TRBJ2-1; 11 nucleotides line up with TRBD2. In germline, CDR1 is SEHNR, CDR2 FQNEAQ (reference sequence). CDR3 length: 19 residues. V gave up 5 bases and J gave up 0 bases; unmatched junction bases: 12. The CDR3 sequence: CASSPNAASGGSSYNEQFF. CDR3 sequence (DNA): TGTGCCAGCAGCCCGAATGCGGCTAGCGGGGGGAGCTCCTACAATGAGCAGTTCTTC.

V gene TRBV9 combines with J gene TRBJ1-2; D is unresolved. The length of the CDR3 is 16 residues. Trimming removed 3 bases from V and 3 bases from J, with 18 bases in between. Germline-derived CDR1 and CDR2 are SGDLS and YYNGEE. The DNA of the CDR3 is TGTGCCAGCAGCGCAGACCTCCAGGTGAACGACTATGGCTACACCTTC. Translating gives CASSADLQVNDYGYTF.

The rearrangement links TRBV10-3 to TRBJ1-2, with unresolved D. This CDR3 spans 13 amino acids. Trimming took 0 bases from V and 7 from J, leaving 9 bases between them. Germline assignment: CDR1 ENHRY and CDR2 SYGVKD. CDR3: CAISESSERGYTF. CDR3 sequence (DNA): TGTGCCATCAGTGAGTCCTCGGAGCGTGGCTACACCTTC.

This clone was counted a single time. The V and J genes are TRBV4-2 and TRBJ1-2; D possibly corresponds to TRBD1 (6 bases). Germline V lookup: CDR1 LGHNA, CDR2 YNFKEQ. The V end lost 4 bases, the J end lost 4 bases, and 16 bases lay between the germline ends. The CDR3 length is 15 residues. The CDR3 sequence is CASSRPRDTLYGYTF. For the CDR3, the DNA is TGTGCCAGCAGCCGGCCCCGGGACACCCTCTATGGCTACACCTTC.

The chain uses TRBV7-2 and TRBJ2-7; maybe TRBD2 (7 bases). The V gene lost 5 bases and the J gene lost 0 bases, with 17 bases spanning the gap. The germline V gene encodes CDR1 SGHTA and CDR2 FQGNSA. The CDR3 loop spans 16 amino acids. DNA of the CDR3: TGTGCCAGCAGCCGGAGGGGGGGATCCCTCTCCTACGAGCAGTACTTC. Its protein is CASSRRGGSLSYEQYF.

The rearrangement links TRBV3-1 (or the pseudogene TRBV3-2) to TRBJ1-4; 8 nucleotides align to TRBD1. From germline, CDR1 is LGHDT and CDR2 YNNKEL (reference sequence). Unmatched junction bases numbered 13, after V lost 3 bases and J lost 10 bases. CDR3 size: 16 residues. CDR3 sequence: CASSHARTGMVGKLFF. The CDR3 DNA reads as TGTGCCAGCAGCCATGCCCGGACAGGGATGGTCGGAAAACTGTTTTTT.

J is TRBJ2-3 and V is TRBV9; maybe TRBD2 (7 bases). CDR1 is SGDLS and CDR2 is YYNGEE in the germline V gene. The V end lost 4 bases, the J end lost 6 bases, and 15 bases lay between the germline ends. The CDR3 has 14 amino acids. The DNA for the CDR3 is TGTGCCAGCAGCCCCCAAGGGGGGGCCGATACGCAGTATTTT. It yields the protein CASSPQGGADTQYF.

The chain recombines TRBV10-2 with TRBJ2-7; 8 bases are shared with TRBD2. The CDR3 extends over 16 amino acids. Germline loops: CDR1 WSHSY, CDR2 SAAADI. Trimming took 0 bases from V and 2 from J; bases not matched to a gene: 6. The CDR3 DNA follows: TGCGCCAGCAGTGAGTCGGGGAGCGGGGGACCCTACGAGCAGTACTTC. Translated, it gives CASSESGSGGPYEQYF.

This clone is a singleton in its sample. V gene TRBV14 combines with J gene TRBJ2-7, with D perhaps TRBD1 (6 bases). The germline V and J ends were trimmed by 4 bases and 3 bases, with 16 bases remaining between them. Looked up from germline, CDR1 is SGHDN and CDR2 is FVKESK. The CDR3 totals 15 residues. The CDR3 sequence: CASSLGRTGLYEQYF. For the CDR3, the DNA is TGTGCCAGCAGCCTAGGGCGAACAGGGCTCTACGAGCAGTACTTC.

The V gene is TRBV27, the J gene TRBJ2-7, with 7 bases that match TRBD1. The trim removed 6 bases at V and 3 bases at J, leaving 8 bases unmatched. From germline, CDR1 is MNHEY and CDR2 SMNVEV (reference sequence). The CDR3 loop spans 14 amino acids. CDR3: CASRRTGRVYEQYF. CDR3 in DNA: TGTGCCAGCAGACGGACAGGTAGAGTCTACGAGCAGTACTTC.

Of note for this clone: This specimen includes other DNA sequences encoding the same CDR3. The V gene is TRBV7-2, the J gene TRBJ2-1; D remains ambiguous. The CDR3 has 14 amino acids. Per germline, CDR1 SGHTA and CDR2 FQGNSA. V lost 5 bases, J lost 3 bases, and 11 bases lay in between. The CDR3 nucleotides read TGTGCCAGCAGCCCCGACCGGAGCTACAATGAGCAGTTCTTC. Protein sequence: CASSPDRSYNEQFF.

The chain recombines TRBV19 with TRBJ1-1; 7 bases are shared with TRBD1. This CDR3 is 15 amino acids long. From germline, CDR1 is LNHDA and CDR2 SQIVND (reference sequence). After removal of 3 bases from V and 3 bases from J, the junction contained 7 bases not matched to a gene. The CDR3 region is CASSIDDRVDTEAFF. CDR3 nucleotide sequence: TGTGCCAGTAGTATCGATGACAGGGTTGACACTGAAGCTTTCTTT.

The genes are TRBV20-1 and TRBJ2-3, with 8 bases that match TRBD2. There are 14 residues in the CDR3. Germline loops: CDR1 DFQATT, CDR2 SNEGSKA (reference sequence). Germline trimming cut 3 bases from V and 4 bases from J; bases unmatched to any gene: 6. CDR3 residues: CSASGTSGADTQYF. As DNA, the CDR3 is TGCAGTGCTAGTGGGACTAGTGGGGCAGATACGCAGTATTTT.

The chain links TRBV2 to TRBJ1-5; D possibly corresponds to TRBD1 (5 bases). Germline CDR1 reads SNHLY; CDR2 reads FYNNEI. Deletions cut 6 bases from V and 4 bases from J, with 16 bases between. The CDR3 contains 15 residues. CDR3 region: CASRVRVGRNQPQHF. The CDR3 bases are TGTGCCAGCAGAGTCAGGGTTGGCCGTAATCAGCCCCAGCATTTT.

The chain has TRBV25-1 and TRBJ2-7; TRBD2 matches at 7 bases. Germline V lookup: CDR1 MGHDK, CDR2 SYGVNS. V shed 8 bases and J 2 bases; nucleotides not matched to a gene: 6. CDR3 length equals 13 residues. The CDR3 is CASWRGSTYEQYF. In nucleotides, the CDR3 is TGTGCCAGCTGGCGGGGGAGCACCTACGAGCAGTACTTC.

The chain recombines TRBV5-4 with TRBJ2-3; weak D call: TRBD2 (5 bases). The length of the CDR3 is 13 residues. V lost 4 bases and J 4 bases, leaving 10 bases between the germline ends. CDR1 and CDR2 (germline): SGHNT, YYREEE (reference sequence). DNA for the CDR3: TGTGCCAGCAGCCCCGGAGGACCAGATACGCAGTATTTT. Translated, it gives CASSPGGPDTQYF.

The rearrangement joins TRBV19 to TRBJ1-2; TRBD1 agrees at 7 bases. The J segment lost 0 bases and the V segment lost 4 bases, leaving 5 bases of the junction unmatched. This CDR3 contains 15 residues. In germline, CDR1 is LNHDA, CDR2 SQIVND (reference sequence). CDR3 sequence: CASSRWTGANYGYTF. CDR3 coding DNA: TGTGCCAGTAGTAGATGGACAGGAGCTAACTATGGCTACACCTTC.

CDR3 in DNA: TGTGCCAGCAGCCCCAGGGGTAGCGGGGCCAATGAGCAGTTCTTC. As protein: CASSPRGSGANEQFF. This chain connects TRBV3-1 (or the pseudogene TRBV3-2) to TRBJ2-1, with TRBD2 matching 8 bases. Germline V gives CDR1 LGHDT, CDR2 YNNKEL (reference sequence). The CDR3 has 15 amino acids. V lost 4 bases and J lost 6; bases outside the gene matches: 8.

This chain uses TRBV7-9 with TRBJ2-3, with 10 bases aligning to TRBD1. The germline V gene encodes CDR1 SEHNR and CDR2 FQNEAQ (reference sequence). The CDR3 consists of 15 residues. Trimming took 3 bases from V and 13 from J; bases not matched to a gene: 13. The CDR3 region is CASSFTGTGVSMEYF. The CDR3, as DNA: TGTGCCAGCAGCTTTACCGGGACAGGGGTCAGTATGGAGTATTTT.

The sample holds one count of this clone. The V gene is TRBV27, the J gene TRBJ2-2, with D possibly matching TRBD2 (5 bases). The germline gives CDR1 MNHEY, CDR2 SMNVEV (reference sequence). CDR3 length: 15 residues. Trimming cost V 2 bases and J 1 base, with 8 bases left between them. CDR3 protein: CASSLDRGNTGELFF. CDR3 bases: TGTGCCAGCAGTTTAGACCGGGGGAACACCGGGGAGCTGTTTTTT.

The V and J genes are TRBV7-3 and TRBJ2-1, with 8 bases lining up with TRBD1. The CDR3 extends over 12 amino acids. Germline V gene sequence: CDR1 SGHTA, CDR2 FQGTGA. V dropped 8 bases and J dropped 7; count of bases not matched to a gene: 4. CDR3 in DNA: TGTGCCAGCGGACAGGGAAGAAATGAGCAGTTCTTC. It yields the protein CASGQGRNEQFF.

This CDR3 reads CASSSGQILYGYTF. CDR3 in DNA: TGCGCCAGCAGCTCCGGACAGATCCTCTATGGCTACACCTTC. The rearrangement uses TRBV5-1 and TRBJ1-2; tentative D call: TRBD1 (6 bases). In germline, CDR1 is SGHRS, CDR2 YFSETQ. V was pared by 3 bases and J by 4 bases, with 13 bases between. This CDR3 has 14 amino acids.